The present entry profiles one T cell receptor (beta chain) with its context. Trimming removed 3 bases from V and 7 bases from J, with 10 bases in between. CDR1 and CDR2 from the germline V gene are SGHNT and YYREEE (reference sequence). The CDR3 spans 13 residues. The sample belongs to a study of control samples from healthy donors and cancer patients. Data came from immunoSEQ multiplex PCR; TCRdb stores just in-frame clones and leaves some out. This sample has approximately 140,000 clones, with roughly nine tenths found just once. The V gene is TRBV5-4, the J gene TRBJ1-4, with D uncertain. The material sequenced was blood. The source is a man aged 18 to 30 in good health. The CDR3 nucleotides read TGTGCCAGCAGCTCTTCGGAGGGTGAAAAACTGTTTTTT. This gives the protein CASSSSEGEKLFF.